The text below deals with one T cell receptor (beta chain). The antigen remains unidentified. Germline V lookup: CDR1 SGHAT, CDR2 FQNNGV. Trimming took off 2 bases at V and 4 bases at J, with 14 bases between the two ends. This CDR3 has 15 residues. The sample comes from a study of T cell repertoires in cytomegalovirus infection. Study information: Indications of both CMV infection and matching HLA type were provided by public TCR beta signatures.

Each CDR3 protein is one row after TCRdb ran MiXCR on the reads. The table includes under 150,000 distinct CDR3 sequences, approximately 24% detected once. The chain recombines TRBV11-2 with TRBJ1-2, with D possibly being TRBD1 (5 bases). Source material: PBMCs, sequenced either directly or after in vitro stimulation (not recorded which). The clonotype originates from a human donor in good health (CMV status not recorded). Some clones in this sample may be carry-over from other donors' samples. Here the CDR3 DNA reads TGTGCCAGCAGCTTATCCCGGGGACGACTCTATGGCTACACCTTC. Protein: CASSLSRGRLYGYTF.